The 5 T cell receptor beta chains below come from one sample, sequenced in a study of shared clonotypes between healthy human individuals. Sequencing used immunoSEQ multiplex PCR; TCRdb keeps in-frame clones, though not all of them. The profile shows about 110,000 clones, 68% of them singletons. The specimen was memory CD8+ T cells sorted from blood. Documented subset: CD45RO+ cells pooled with CCR7-negative TemRA cells. Source of these receptors: a woman in her thirties in good health.

The V and J genes are TRBV6-6 and TRBJ2-7; D possibly corresponds to TRBD2 (7 bases). Deletions cut 6 bases from V and 3 bases from J, with 12 bases between. There are 13 residues in the CDR3. Germline lookup yields CDR1 MNHNY and CDR2 SVGAGI (reference sequence). The CDR3 DNA follows: TGTGCCAGCAGGCGGGGGCTGGGCTACGAGCAGTACTTC. It is translated as CASRRGLGYEQYF.

This rearrangement joins TRBV25-1 to TRBJ1-4; D gene ambiguous. The V and J ends lost 2 bases and 3 bases respectively, with 7 bases between them. This CDR3 region has 14 residues. Germline assignment: CDR1 MGHDK and CDR2 SYGVNS. CDR3 DNA sequence: TGTGCCAGCAGTGAAGGGCAGCCTAATGAAAAACTGTTTTTT. Encoded protein: CASSEGQPNEKLFF.

The chain couples TRBV6-8 to TRBJ2-7, with D tentatively TRBD2 (5 bases). The CDR3 sequence is 13 residues long. Trimming left V 4 bases short and J 7 bases short, with 14 bases between. Germline CDR1 is MNHGY and CDR2 is SAAAGT. The CDR3 sequence is CASSSGLLGEQYF. As DNA, the CDR3 is TGTGCCAGCAGTTCCGGACTTCTCGGGGAGCAGTACTTC.

This chain joins TRBV5-1 and TRBJ1-1; 7 nucleotides align to TRBD1. Unmatched junction bases numbered 9, after V lost 0 bases and J lost 1 base. The germline V gene encodes CDR1 SGHRS and CDR2 YFSETQ. This CDR3 region has 17 residues. This CDR3 reads CASSLEGQRLPNTEAFF. The DNA of the CDR3 is TGCGCCAGCAGCTTGGAGGGACAGAGACTCCCGAACACTGAAGCTTTCTTT.

The chain links TRBV6-5 to TRBJ2-3, with D possibly being TRBD2 (5 bases). The CDR3 loop spans 14 amino acids. Trimming took off 6 bases at V and 2 bases at J, with 12 bases between the two ends. From germline, CDR1 is MNHEY and CDR2 SVGAGI. The CDR3 protein is CASSPPGYTDTQYF. For the CDR3, the DNA is TGTGCCAGCAGCCCCCCGGGGTACACAGATACGCAGTATTTT.